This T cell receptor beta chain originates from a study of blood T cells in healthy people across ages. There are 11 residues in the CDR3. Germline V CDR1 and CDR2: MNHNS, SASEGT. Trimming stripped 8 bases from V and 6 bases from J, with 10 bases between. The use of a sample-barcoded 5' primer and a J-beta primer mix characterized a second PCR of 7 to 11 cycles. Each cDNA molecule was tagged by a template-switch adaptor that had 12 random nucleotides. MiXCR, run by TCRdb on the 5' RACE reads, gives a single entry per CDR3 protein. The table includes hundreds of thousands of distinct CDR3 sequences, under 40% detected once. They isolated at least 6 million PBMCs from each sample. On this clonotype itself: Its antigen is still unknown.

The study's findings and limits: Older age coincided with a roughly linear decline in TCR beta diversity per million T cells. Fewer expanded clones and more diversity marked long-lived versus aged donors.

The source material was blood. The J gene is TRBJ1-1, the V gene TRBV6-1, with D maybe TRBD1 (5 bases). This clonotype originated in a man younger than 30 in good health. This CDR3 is CASGGYAEAFF. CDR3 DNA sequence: TGTGCCAGCGGGGGGTACGCTGAAGCTTTCTTT.